This TCR beta chain was captured in a study of T cell responses to AZD1222 COVID-19 vaccine. Assay used: immunoSEQ multiplex PCR; TCRdb lists only in-frame clones, some missing. The table has 110,000 to 150,000 clones, roughly 92% seen once. Study-wide results and caveats: Just 5 to 7 AZD1222 recipients were seropositive at baseline.

Worth noting for this clone: Antigen: not known.

V lost 3 bases and J lost 3, with 11 bases in between. The CDR3 has 14 residues. From germline, CDR1 is MNHEY and CDR2 SVGAGI. Sequenced material: peripheral blood, taken on day 0 of AZD1222 vaccination. This rearrangement joins TRBV6-5 to TRBJ1-2; D may be TRBD1 (5 bases). The clonotype originates from an adult in good health. CDR3: CASSYQEGHYGYTF. The CDR3 region has the DNA TGTGCCAGCAGTTATCAGGAGGGGCACTATGGCTACACCTTC.